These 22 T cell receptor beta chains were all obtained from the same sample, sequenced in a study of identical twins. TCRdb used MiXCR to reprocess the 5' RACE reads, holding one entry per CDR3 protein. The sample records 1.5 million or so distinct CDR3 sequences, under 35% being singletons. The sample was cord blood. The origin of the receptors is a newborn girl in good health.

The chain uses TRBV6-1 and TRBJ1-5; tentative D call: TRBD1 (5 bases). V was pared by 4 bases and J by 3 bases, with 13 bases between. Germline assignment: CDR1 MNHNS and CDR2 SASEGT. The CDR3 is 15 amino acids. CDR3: CASSGRDSPNQPQHF. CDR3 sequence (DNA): TGTGCCAGCAGTGGCAGAGACAGTCCCAATCAGCCCCAGCATTTT.

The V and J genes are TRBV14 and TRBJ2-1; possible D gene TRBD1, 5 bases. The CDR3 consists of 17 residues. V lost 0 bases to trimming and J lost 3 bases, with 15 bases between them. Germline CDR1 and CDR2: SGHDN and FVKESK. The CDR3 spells CASSQEAGRLFYNEQFF. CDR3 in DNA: TGTGCCAGCAGCCAAGAAGCAGGGCGCTTGTTCTACAATGAGCAGTTCTTC.

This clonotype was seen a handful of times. The CDR3 here is CASSKAREGYTF. CDR3 in DNA: TGTGCCAGCAGCAAAGCGAGGGAAGGCTACACCTTC. The V gene is TRBV21-1, the J gene TRBJ1-2. TRBV21-1 is annotated as a pseudogene. The CDR3 totals 12 residues.

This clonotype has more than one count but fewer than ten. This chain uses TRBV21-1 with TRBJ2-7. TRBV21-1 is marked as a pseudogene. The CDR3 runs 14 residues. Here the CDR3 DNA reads TGTGCCAGCAGCAAAGGGTCCAGCTCCTACGAGCAGTACTTC. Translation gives CASSKGSSSYEQYF.

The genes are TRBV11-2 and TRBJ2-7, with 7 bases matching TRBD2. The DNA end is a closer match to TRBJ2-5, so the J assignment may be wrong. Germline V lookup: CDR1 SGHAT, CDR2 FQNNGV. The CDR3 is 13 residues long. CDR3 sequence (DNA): TGTGCCAGCAGCGGGGGGGTTCGGGAGACCCAGTACTTC. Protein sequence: CASSGGVRETQYF.

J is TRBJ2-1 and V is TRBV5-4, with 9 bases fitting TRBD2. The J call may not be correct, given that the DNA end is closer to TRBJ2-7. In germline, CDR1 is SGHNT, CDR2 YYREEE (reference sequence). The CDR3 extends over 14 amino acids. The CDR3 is CATPIAGAYNEQYF. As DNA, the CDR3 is TGTGCCACCCCGATAGCGGGGGCCTACAATGAGCAGTACTTC.

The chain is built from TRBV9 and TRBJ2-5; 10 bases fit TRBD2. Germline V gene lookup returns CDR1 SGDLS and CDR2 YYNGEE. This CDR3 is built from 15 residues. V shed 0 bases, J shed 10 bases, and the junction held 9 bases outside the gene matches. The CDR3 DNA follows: TGTGCCAGCAGCGTAGGCCTAGCGGGAGAGCGGGGCCAGTACTTC. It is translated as CASSVGLAGERGQYF.

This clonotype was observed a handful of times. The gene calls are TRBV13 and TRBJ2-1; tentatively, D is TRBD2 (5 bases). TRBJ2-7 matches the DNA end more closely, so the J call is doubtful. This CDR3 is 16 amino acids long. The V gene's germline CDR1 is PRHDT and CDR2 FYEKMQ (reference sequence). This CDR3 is CASSSSRRGSTNEQYF. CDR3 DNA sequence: TGTGCCAGCAGCTCAAGCCGACGGGGAAGTACCAATGAGCAGTACTTC.

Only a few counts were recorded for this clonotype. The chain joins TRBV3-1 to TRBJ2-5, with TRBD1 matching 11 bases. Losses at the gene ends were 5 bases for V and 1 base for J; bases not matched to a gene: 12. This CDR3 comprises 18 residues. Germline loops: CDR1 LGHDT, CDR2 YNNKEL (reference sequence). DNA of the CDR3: TGTGCCAGCAGCAGGGCCCCGGGACAGGGGGGATTCCAAGAGACCCAGTACTTC. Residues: CASSRAPGQGGFQETQYF.

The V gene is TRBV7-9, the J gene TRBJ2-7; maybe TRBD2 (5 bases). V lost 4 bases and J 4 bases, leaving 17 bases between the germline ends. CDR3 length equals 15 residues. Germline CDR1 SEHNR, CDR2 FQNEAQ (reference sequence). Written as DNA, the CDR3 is TGTGCCAGCAGCTCCCCATTCGGGGTTGGGTACGAGCAGTACTTC. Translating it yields CASSSPFGVGYEQYF.

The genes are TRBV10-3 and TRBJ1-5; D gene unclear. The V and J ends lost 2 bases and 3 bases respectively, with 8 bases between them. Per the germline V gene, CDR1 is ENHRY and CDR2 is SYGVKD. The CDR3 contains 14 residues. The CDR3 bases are TGTGCCATCAGTGAGGACGGATTCAATCAGCCCCAGCATTTT. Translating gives CAISEDGFNQPQHF.

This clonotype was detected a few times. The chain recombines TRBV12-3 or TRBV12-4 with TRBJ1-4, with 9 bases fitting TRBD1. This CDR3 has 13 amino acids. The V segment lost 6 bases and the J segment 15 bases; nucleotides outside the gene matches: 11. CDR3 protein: CASRTGQGSPVFF. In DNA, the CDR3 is TGTGCCAGCAGGACGGGACAGGGATCCCCCGTGTTTTTT.

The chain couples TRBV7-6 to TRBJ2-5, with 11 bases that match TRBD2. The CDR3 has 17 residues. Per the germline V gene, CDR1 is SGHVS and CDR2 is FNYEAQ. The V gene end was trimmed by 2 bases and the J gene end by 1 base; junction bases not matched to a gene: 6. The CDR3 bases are TGTGCCAGCAGCTTAACGCTAGCGGGGGGCCTCCAAGAGACCCAGTACTTC. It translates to CASSLTLAGGLQETQYF.

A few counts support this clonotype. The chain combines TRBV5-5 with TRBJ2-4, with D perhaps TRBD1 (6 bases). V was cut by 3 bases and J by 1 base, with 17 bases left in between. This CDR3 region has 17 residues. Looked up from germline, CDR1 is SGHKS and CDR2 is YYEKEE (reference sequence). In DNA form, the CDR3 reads TGTGCCAGCAGCTCCTACAGGGAAGGCCTGGCCAAAAACATTCAGTACTTC. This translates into CASSSYREGLAKNIQYF.

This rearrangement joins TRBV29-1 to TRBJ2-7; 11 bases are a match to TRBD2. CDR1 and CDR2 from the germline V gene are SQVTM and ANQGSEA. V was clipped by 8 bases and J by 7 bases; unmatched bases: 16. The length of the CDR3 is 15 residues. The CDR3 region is CSTSRASGGRHEQYF. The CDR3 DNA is TGCAGCACCTCGAGAGCTAGCGGGGGGAGGCATGAGCAGTACTTC.

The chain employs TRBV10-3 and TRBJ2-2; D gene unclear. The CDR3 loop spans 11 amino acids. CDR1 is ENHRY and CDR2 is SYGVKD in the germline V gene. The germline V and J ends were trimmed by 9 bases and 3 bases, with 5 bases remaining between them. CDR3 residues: CAMADTGELFF. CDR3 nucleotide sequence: TGTGCCATGGCTGACACCGGGGAGCTGTTTTTT.

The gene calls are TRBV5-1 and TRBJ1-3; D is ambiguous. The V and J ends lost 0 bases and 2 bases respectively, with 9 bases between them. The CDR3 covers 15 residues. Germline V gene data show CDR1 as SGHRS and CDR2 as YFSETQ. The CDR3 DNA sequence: TGCGCCAGCAGCTTGGCCGTAGGGCCTGGAAACACCATATATTTT. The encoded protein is CASSLAVGPGNTIYF.

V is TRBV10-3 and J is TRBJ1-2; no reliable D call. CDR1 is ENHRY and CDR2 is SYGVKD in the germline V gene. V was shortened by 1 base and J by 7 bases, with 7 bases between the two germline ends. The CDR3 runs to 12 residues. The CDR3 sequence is CAISEYGRGYTF. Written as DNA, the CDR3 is TGTGCCATCAGTGAGTATGGTCGTGGCTACACCTTC.

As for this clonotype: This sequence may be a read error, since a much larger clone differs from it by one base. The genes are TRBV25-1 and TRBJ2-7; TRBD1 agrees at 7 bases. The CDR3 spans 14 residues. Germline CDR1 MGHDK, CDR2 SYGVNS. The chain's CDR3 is CAGSEWDSSYEQYF. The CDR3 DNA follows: TGTGCCGGCAGTGAATGGGACAGCTCCTACGAGCAGTACTTC.

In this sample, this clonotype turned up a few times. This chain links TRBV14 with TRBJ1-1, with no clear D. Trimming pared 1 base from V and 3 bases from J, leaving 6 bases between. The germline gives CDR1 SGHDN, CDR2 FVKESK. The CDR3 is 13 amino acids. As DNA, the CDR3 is TGTGCCAGCAGCCAAGGGTTCGACACTGAAGCTTTCTTT. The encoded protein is CASSQGFDTEAFF.

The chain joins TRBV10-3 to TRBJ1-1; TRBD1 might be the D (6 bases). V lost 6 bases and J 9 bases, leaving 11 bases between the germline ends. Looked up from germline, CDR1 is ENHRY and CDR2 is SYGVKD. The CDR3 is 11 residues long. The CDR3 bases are TGTGCCATCAGCGAAGGGGGGCAAGCTTTCTTT. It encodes CAISEGGQAFF.

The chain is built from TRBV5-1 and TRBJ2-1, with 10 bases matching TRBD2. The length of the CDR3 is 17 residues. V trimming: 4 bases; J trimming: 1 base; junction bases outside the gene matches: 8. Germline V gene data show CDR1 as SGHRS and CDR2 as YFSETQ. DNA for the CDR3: TGCGCCAGCAGCCACATGGCTAGCGGGAGTTCCTACAATGAGCAGTTCTTC. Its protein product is CASSHMASGSSYNEQFF.